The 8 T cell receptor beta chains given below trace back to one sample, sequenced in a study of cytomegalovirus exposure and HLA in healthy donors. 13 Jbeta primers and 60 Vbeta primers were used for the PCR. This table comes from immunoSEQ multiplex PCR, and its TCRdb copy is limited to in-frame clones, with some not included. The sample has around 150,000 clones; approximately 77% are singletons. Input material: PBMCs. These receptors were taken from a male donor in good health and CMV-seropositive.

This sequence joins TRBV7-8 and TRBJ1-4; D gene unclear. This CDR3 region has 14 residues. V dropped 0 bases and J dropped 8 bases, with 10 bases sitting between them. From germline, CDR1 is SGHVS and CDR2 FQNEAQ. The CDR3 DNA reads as TGTGCCAGCAGCTTAGCCGGCAGAGGGGAAAAACTGTTTTTT. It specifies CASSLAGRGEKLFF.

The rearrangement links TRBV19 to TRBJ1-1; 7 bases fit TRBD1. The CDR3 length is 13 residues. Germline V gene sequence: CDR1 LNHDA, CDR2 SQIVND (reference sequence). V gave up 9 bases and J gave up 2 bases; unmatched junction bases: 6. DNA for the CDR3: TGTGCCAGCAGGGACAGACTAAACACTGAAGCTTTCTTT. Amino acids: CASRDRLNTEAFF.

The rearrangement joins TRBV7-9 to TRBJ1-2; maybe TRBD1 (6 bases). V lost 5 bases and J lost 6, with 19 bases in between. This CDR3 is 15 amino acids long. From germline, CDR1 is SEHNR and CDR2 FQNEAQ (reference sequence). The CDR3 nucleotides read TGTGCCAGCAGCCTCTCGGGCCAGGGGTATGATGGCTACACCTTC. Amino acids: CASSLSGQGYDGYTF. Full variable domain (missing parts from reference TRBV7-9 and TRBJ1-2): DTGVSQNPRHKITKRGQNVTFRCDPISEHNRLYWYRQTLGQGPEFLTYFQNEAQLEKSRLLSDRFSAERPKGSFSTLEIQRTEQGDSAMYLCASSLSGQGYDGYTFGSGTRLTVV.

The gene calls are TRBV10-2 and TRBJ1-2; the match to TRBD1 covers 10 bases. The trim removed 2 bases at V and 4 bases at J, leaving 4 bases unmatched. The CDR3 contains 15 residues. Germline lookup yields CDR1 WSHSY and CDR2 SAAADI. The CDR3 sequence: CASSEGDRGIYGYTF. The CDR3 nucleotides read TGCGCCAGCAGTGAGGGGGACAGGGGCATCTATGGCTACACCTTC.

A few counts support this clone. The CDR3: CAISESNQAYGYTF. The CDR3 DNA follows: TGTGCCATCAGTGAGTCGAATCAAGCTTACGGCTACACCTTC. The chain carries TRBV10-3 and TRBJ1-2; D remains unclear. Deletions cut 0 bases from V and 8 bases from J, with 13 bases between. CDR3 length: 14 amino acids. Germline CDR1 is ENHRY and CDR2 is SYGVKD.

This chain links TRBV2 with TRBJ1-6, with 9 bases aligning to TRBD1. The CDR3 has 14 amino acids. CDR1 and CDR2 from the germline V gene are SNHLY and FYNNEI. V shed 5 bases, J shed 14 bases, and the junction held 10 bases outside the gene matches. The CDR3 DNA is TGTGCCAGCAGTCCCGGGACAGGGCGCCGATCCCTCCACTTT. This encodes CASSPGTGRRSLHF. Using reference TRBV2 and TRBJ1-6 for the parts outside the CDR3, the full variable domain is EPEVTQTPSHQVTQMGQEVILRCVPISNHLYFYWYRQILGQKVEFLVSFYNNEISEKSEIFDDQFSVERPDGSNFTLKIRSTKLEDSAMYFCASSPGTGRRSLHFGNGTRLTVT.

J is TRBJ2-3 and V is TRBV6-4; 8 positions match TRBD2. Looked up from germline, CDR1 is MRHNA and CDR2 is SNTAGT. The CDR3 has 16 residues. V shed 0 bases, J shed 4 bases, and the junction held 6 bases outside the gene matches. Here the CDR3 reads CASSDSNSGAPDTQYF. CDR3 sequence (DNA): TGTGCCAGCAGTGACTCGAATAGCGGGGCCCCAGATACGCAGTATTTT.

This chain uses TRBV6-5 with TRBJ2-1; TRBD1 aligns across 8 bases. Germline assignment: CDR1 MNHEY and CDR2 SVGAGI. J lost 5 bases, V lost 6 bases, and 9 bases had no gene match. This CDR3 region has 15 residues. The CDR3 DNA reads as TGTGCCAGCAGGGTAGACAGGGGACGGAACAATGAGCAGTTCTTC. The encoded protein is CASRVDRGRNNEQFF.